This T cell receptor beta chain was sequenced during a study of OX40 agonist ivuxolimab in advanced cancers. Study information: Participants could have had prior anti-PD-1, anti-PD-L1 or anti-CTLA-4 therapy, and roughly 40% had some.

The table came from immunoSEQ multiplex PCR; TCRdb's copy has only in-frame clones and leaves some out. The sample holds 100,000 or so clones; 84% are singletons and the top ten take 5.5%. This clone was recorded once. CDR3 length: 17 amino acids. The sequences come from CD4+ or CD8+ T cells sorted from blood, collected in a trial of the OX40 agonist ivuxolimab. The sequence was obtained from an adult with an advanced solid tumor such as melanoma, head and neck, liver or kidney cancer. This chain uses TRBV21-1 with TRBJ2-3; the D call TRBD1 from the table was never checked on the DNA. TRBV21-1 is listed as a pseudogene. CDR3 DNA: TGTGCCAGCAGCAAAGTCTGGGACAGGGGGAGCACAGATACGCAGTATTTT. It encodes CASSKVWDRGSTDTQYF.